Presented here are 4 T cell receptor beta chains from one specimen sequenced in a study of blood T cell repertoires in COVID-19 (dated by TCRdb to the early 2020s). Libraries were constructed by the immunoSEQ multiplex PCR assay. TCRdb took this table from immuneACCESS and kept in-frame rearrangements with V and J called. Such tables lack part of the clones; where checked against another copy, unresolved V genes explain under half of the gap, and the rest is unexplained. The sample data list 230,000 or so clones, and approximately 81% of these were observed just once. The ten largest clones add up to 6.6% of the sample. The source material was PBMCs or T cells enriched from blood (not recorded which). The receptors come from a woman aged 50 to 65 who had been exposed to COVID-19.

Points on this clone: This CDR3 is also generated by other DNA sequences in the sample. The chain recombines TRBV28 with TRBJ2-7; 14 bases line up with TRBD2. The CDR3 totals 15 residues. The V and J ends lost 5 bases and 4 bases, in that order; junction bases with no gene match: 4. Per germline, CDR1 MDHEN and CDR2 SYDVKM. The DNA of the CDR3 is TGTGCCAGCAGTCCCGGACTAGCGGGGGGATACGAGCAGTACTTC. Translating gives CASSPGLAGGYEQYF.

A few counts support this clone. This rearrangement joins TRBV4-1 to TRBJ1-5; TRBD1 matches 11 bases. V lost 4 bases and J lost 7; bases outside the gene matches: 6. The CDR3 is 15 amino acids. Per germline, CDR1 MGHRA and CDR2 YSYEKL. The DNA for the CDR3 is TGCGCCAGCAGCCTCGCCGGGACAGGGGGACAGCCCCAGCATTTT. Translation: CASSLAGTGGQPQHF.

This clone was seen only a few times. This chain uses TRBV4-1 with TRBJ2-7; tentatively, D is TRBD1 (5 bases). V lost 3 bases to trimming and J lost 0 bases, with 18 bases between them. There are 17 residues in the CDR3. Germline V gives CDR1 MGHRA, CDR2 YSYEKL. CDR3 sequence: CASSQDMQGPSSYEQYF. CDR3 bases: TGCGCCAGCAGCCAGGATATGCAGGGCCCGAGCTCCTACGAGCAGTACTTC.

The chain uses TRBV6-1 and TRBJ1-5; D is possibly TRBD1 (5 bases). The V and J ends lost 0 bases and 0 bases respectively, with 15 bases between them. Per the germline V gene, CDR1 is MNHNS and CDR2 is SASEGT. The CDR3 extends over 18 amino acids. CDR3 bases: TGTGCCAGCAGTGAAGCCCCGCCAGGGCCGTATAGCAATCAGCCCCAGCATTTT. Translating gives CASSEAPPGPYSNQPQHF.